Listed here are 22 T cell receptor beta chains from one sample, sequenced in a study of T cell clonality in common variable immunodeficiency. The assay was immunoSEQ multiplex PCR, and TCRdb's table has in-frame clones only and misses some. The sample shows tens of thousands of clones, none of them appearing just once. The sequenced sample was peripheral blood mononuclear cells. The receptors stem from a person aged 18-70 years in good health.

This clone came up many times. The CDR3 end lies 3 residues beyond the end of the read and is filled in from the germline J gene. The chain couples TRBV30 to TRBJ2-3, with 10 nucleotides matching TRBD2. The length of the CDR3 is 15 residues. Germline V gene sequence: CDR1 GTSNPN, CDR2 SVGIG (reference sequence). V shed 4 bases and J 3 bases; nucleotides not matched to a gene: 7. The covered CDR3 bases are TGTGCCTGGACTCTCCTAGCGGGAGATACAGATACG. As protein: CAWTLLAGDTDT. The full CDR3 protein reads CAWTLLAGDTDTQYF.

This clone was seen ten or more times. CDR3 DNA (partial): TGTGCCATCAGTGAGTCCAGCGGGAGGCCTAGCAATGAG. It codes for CAISESSGRPSNE. The whole CDR3 sequence is CAISESSGRPSNEQFF. The chain uses TRBV10-3 and TRBJ2-1, with 9 positions matching TRBD2. The read gets to within 3 residues of the CDR3 end, and the germline J gene fills in the rest. The trim removed 0 bases at V and 6 bases at J, leaving 6 bases unmatched. The germline CDR1 and CDR2 sequences are ENHRY and SYGVKD. The CDR3 spans 16 residues.

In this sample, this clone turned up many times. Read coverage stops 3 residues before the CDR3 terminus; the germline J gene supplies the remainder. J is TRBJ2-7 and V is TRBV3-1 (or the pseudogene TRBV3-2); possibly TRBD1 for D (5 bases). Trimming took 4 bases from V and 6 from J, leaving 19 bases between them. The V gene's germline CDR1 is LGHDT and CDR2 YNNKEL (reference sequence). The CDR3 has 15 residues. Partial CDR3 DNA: TGTGCCAGCAGCCCCTCGGGTGGGGCGTCTCGCGAG. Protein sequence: CASSPSGGASRE. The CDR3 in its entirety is CASSPSGGASREQYF.

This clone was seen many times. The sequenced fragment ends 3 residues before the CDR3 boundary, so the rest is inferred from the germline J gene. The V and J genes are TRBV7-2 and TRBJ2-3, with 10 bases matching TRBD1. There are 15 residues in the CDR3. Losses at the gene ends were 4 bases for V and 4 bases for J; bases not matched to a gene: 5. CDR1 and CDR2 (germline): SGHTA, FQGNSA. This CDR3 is CASSYQGTGADTQYF. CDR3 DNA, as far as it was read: TGTGCCAGCAGCTACCAAGGGACAGGGGCAGATACG.

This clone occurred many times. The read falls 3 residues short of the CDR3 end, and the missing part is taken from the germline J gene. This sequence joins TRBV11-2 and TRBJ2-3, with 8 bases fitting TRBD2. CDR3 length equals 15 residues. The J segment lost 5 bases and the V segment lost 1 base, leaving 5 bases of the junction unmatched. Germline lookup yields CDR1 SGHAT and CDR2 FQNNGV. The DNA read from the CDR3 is TGTGCCAGCAGCTTAGTGGCGGGAGGCGTAGATACG. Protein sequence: CASSLVAGGVDT. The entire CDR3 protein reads CASSLVAGGVDTQYF.

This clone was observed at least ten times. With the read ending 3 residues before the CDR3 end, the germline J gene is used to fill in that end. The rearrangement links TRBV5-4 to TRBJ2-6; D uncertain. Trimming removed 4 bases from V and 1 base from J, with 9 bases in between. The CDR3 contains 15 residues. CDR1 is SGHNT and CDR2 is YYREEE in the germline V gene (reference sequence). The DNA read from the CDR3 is TGTGCCAGCAGCCTCGATAGTTCTGGGGCCAACGTC. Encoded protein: CASSLDSSGANV. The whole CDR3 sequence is CASSLDSSGANVLTF.

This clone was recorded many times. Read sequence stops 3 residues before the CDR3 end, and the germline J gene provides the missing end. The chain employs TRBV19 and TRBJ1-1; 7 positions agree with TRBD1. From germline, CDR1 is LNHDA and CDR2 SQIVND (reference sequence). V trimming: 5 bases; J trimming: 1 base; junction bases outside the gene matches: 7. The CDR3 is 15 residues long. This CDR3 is CASSDPAGGNTEAFF. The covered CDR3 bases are TGTGCCAGTAGTGACCCGGCAGGGGGGAACACTGAA.

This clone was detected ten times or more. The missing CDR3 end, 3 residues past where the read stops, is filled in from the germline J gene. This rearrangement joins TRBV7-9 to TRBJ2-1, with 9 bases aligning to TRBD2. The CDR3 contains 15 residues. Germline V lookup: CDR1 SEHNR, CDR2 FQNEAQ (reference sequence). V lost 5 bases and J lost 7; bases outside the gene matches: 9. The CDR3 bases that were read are TGTGCCAGCAGCCCCCAAGCTAGCGGGGCTAATGAG. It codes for CASSPQASGANE. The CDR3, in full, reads CASSPQASGANEQFF.

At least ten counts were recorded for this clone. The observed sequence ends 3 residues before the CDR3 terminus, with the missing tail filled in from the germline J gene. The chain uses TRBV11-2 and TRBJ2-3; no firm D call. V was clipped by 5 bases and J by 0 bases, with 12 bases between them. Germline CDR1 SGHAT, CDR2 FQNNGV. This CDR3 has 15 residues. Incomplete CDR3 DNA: TGTGCCAGCAGCCCTACTAAGTATAGCACAGATACG. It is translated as CASSPTKYSTDT. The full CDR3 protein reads CASSPTKYSTDTQYF.

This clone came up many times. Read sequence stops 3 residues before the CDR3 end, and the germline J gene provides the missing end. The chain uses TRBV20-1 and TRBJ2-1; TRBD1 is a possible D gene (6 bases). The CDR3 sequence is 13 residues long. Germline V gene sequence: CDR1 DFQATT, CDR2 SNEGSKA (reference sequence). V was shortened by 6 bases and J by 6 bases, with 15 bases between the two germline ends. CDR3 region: CSAQRTDVNEQFF. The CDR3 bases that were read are TGCAGTGCCCAGAGGACAGATGTCAATGAG.

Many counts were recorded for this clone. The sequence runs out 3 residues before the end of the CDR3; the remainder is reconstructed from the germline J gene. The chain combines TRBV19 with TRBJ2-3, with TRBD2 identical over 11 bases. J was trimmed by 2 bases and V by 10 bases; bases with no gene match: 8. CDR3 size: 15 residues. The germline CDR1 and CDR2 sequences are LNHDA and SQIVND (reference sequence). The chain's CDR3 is CAISPGLADTDTQYF. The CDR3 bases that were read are TGTGCCATTTCCCCGGGACTAGCGGACACAGATACG.

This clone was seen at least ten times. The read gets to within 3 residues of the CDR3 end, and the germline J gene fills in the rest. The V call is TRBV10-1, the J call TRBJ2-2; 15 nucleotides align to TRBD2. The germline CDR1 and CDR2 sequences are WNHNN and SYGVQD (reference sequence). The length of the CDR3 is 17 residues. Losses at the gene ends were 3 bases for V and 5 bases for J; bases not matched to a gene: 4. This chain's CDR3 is CASSEGGLAGGTGELFF. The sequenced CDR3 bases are TGCGCCAGCAGTGAAGGGGGACTAGCGGGAGGAACCGGGGAG.

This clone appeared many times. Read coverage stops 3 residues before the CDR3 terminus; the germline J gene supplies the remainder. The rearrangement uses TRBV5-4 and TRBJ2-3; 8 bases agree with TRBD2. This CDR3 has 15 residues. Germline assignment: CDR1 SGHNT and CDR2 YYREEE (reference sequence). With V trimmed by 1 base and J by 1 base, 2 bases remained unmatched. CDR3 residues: CASSLRGLGTDTQYF. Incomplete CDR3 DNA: TGTGCCAGCAGCTTGAGGGGACTAGGCACAGATACG.

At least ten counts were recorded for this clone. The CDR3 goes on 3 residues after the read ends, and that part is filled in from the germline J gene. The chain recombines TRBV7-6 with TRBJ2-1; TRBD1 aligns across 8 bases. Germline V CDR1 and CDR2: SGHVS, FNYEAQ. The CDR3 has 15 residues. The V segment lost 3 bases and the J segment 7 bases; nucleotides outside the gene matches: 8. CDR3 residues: CASSLGRGQGNEQFF. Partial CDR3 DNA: TGTGCCAGCAGCTTGGGCCGAGGACAGGGAAATGAG.

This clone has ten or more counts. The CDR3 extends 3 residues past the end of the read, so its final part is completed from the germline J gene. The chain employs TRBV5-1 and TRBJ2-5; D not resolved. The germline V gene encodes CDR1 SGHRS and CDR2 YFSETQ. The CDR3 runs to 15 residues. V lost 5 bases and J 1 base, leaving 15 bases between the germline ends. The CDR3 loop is CASSYSIGPQETQYF. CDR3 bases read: TGCGCCAGCAGTTACAGTATTGGTCCCCAAGAGACC. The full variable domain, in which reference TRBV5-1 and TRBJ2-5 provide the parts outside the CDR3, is KAGVTQTPRYLIKTRGQQVTLSCSPISGHRSVSWYQQTPGQGLQFLFEYFSETQRNKGNFPGRFSGRQFSNSRSEMNVSTLELGDSALYLCASSYSIGPQETQYFGPGTRLLVL.

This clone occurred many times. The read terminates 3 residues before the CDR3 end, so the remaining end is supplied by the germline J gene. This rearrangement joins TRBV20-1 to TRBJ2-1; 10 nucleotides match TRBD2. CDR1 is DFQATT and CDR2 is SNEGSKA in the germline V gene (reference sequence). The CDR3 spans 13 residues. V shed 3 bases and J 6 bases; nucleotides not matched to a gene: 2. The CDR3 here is CSARASGSNEQFF. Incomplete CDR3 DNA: TGCAGTGCTAGGGCTAGCGGGAGCAATGAG.

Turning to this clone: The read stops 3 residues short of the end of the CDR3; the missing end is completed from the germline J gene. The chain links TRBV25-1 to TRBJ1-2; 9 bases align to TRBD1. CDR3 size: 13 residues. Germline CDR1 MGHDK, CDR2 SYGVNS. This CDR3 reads CASSARDRVDYTF. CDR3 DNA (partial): TGTGCCAGCAGTGCGCGGGACAGGGTGGAC.

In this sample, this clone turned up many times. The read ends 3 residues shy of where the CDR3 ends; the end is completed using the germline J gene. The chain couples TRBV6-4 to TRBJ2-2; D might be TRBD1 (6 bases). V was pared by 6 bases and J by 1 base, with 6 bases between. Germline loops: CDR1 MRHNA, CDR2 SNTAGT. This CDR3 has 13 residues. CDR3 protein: CASRQGNTGELFF. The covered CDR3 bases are TGTGCCAGCAGACAGGGGAACACCGGGGAG.

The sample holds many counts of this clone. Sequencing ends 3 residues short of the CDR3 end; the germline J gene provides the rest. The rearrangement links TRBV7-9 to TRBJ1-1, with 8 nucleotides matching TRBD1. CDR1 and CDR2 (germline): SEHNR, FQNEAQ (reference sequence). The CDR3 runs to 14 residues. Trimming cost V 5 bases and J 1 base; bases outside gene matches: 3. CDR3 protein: CASSVTGGNTEAFF. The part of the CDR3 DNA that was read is TGTGCCAGCAGCGTAACAGGGGGGAACACTGAA.

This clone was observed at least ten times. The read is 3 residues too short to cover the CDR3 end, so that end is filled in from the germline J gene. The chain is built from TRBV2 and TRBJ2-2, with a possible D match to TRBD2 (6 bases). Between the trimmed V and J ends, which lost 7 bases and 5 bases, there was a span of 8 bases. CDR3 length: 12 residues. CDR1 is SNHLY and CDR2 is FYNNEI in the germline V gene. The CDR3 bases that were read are TGTGCCAGCACCCGGGGGACCGGGGAG. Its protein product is CASTRGTGE. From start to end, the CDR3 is CASTRGTGELFF.

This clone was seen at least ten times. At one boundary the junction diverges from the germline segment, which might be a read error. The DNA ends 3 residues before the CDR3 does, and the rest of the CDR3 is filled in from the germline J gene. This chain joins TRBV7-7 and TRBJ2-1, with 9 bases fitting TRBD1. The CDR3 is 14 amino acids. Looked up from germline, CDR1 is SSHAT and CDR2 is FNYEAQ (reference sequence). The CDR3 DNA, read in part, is TGTGCTAGCAGCTTGAAACAGGGGGCCGGTGAG. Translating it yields CASSLKQGAGE. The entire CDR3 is CASSLKQGAGEQFF.

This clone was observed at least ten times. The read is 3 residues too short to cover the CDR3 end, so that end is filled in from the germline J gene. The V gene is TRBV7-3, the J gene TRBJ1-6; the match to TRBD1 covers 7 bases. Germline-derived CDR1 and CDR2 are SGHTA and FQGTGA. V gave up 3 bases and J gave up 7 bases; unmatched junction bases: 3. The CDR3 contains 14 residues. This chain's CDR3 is CASSLTGKNSPLHF. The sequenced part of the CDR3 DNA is TGTGCCAGCAGCTTGACAGGGAAGAATTCACCC.